These 18 T cell receptor beta chains came from one sample sequenced in a study of T cell clones after liver transplantation. Method: immunoSEQ multiplex PCR; TCRdb's copy keeps in-frame clones and lacks some. The data hold 15,000 to 20,000 clones, with approximately 80% observed a single time. The source was CD8+ T cells from blood, collected 48 months after liver transplant. The origin of the receptors is a human patient who received a liver transplant. The graft donor may account for some of the T cells.

This chain uses TRBV5-4 with TRBJ1-4, with a possible D match to TRBD1 (5 bases). This CDR3 region has 14 residues. The V and J ends lost 4 bases and 12 bases respectively, with 19 bases between them. Germline V lookup: CDR1 SGHNT, CDR2 YYREEE (reference sequence). The CDR3 region is CASSLGRLGAELFF. CDR3 bases: TGTGCCAGCAGCCTAGGCAGACTTGGGGCGGAACTGTTTTTT.

This clone turned up a few times. The CDR3 loop is CASSIGGDGYTF. The CDR3 bases are TGTGCCAGTAGTATCGGGGGCGACGGCTACACCTTC. J is TRBJ1-2 and V is TRBV19; tentatively, D is TRBD1 (6 bases). This CDR3 spans 12 amino acids. V was pared by 3 bases and J by 8 bases, with 10 bases between. Germline CDR1 reads LNHDA; CDR2 reads SQIVND (reference sequence).

This clone was detected only a few times. The V call is TRBV13, the J call TRBJ2-5, with TRBD2 matching over 14 bases. The trim removed 3 bases at V and 4 bases at J, leaving 7 bases unmatched. CDR1 PRHDT and CDR2 FYEKMQ come from the germline V gene (reference sequence). The CDR3 runs to 17 residues. This CDR3 reads CASSLGTSGRGAETQYF. CDR3 nucleotides: TGTGCCAGCAGCTTGGGGACTAGCGGGAGAGGTGCAGAGACCCAGTACTTC.

The chain recombines TRBV4-2 with TRBJ1-1; no clear D gene. Germline-derived CDR1 and CDR2 are LGHNA and YNFKEQ. The CDR3 is 15 amino acids. Deletions cut 0 bases from V and 3 bases from J, with 11 bases between. The CDR3 DNA is TGTGCCAGCAGCCAAGATCTTTGGTCTGACACTGAAGCTTTCTTT. Translating it yields CASSQDLWSDTEAFF.

V usage is TRBV9 and J usage is TRBJ2-7, with 8 bases aligning to TRBD1. V shed 0 bases, J shed 2 bases, and the junction held 1 base outside the gene matches. The CDR3 is 14 residues long. Germline V CDR1 and CDR2: SGDLS, YYNGEE. Written as DNA, the CDR3 is TGTGCCAGCAGCGTAGGGGACAGGACCTACGAGCAGTACTTC. As protein: CASSVGDRTYEQYF.

The chain employs TRBV12-5 and TRBJ2-3; D may be TRBD1 or TRBD2 (6 bases each). Trimming removed 3 bases from V and 5 bases from J, with 21 bases in between. This CDR3 comprises 17 residues. Germline CDR1 reads LGHNT; CDR2 reads FRNRAP. The CDR3 DNA is TGTGCTAGTGGTTTCCTACTACGGGGGCAAATAAAAGATACGCAGTATTTT. Translation: CASGFLLRGQIKDTQYF.

CDR3 sequence: CASSQDNGDEQYF. The CDR3 nucleotides are TGTGCCAGCAGCCAAGACAACGGGGACGAGCAGTACTTC. The V call is TRBV6-6, the J call TRBJ2-7; D is perhaps TRBD2 (5 bases). The CDR3 is made up of 13 amino acids. V dropped 6 bases and J dropped 5 bases, with 14 bases sitting between them. Germline V gives CDR1 MNHNY, CDR2 SVGAGI (reference sequence).

Only a few counts were recorded for this clone. This sequence joins TRBV6-6 and TRBJ1-1; TRBD1 matches at 7 bases. V lost 7 bases, J lost 6 bases, and 5 bases stayed unmatched. This CDR3 comprises 12 residues. Germline CDR1 MNHNY, CDR2 SVGAGI (reference sequence). For the CDR3, the DNA is TGTGCCAGCACCGCAGGGGGGCCTGAAGCTTTCTTT. It specifies CASTAGGPEAFF.

The V gene is TRBV27, the J gene TRBJ1-4; D perhaps matches TRBD1 (5 bases). Germline lookup yields CDR1 MNHEY and CDR2 SMNVEV (reference sequence). The CDR3 sequence is 14 residues long. V was shortened by 6 bases and J by 2 bases, with 10 bases between the two germline ends. The DNA for the CDR3 is TGTGCCAGCAGACAGTCAGGGACTAATGAAAAACTGTTTTTT. Protein sequence: CASRQSGTNEKLFF.

This chain uses TRBV5-6 with TRBJ1-5; D is perhaps TRBD1 (5 bases). CDR3 length equals 14 residues. V was pared by 0 bases and J by 4 bases, with 8 bases between. Germline assignment: CDR1 SGHDT and CDR2 YYEEEE. This CDR3 is CASSLEGWNQPQHF. Written as DNA, the CDR3 is TGTGCCAGCAGCTTGGAGGGGTGGAATCAGCCCCAGCATTTT.

The chain is built from TRBV19 and TRBJ2-1, with 13 bases that match TRBD2. Trimming took 5 bases from V and 6 from J; bases not matched to a gene: 7. Germline CDR1 LNHDA, CDR2 SQIVND (reference sequence). The CDR3 length is 16 residues. The DNA for the CDR3 is TGTGCCAGTAGTTACTCACTAGCGGGAGGGCCCAATGAGCAGTTCTTC. Amino acid sequence: CASSYSLAGGPNEQFF.

V usage is TRBV9 and J usage is TRBJ2-3, with TRBD2 as a possible D gene (6 bases). The CDR3 has 16 amino acids. Germline-derived CDR1 and CDR2 are SGDLS and YYNGEE. V lost 0 bases, J lost 6 bases, and 17 bases lay in between. CDR3 nucleotide sequence: TGTGCCAGCAGCGTAGGGAGACTAGGGGAAAGGGATACGCAGTATTTT. Its translation: CASSVGRLGERDTQYF.

The chain couples TRBV7-2 to TRBJ2-5; 10 bases match TRBD1. The CDR3 spans 14 residues. Looked up from germline, CDR1 is SGHTA and CDR2 is FQGNSA. V dropped 7 bases and J dropped 5; count of bases not matched to a gene: 7. The CDR3 coding sequence is TGTGCCAGCAACACGGGACAGGGGAGGGAGACCCAGTACTTC. Translating gives CASNTGQGRETQYF.

The chain carries TRBV6-6 and TRBJ2-7; D not certain. This CDR3 contains 15 residues. The V end lost 4 bases, the J end lost 2 bases, and 15 bases lay between the germline ends. The germline V gene encodes CDR1 MNHNY and CDR2 SVGAGI (reference sequence). In DNA form, the CDR3 reads TGTGCCAGCAGTTCTCAAACCGCAGCTGCCTACGAGCAGTACTTC. Protein sequence: CASSSQTAAAYEQYF.

CDR3 in DNA: TGTGCCAGCAGCGCAGCCTTCGGGGGGTACAATGAGCAGTTCTTC. Translation: CASSAAFGGYNEQFF. J is TRBJ2-1 and V is TRBV9; TRBD2 matches at 7 bases. CDR1 and CDR2 from the germline V gene are SGDLS and YYNGEE. V trimming: 3 bases; J trimming: 4 bases; junction bases outside the gene matches: 7. The CDR3 sequence is 15 residues long.

The rearrangement links TRBV7-3 to TRBJ2-3; a possible D gene is TRBD2 (5 bases). V was trimmed by 5 bases and J by 5 bases, leaving 11 bases between them. The germline CDR1 and CDR2 sequences are SGHTA and FQGTGA. The CDR3 is 13 amino acids. CDR3 loop: CASSPYAGDTQYF. The CDR3 region has the DNA TGTGCCAGCAGCCCCTATGCGGGAGATACGCAGTATTTT.

The chain has TRBV6-6 and TRBJ2-3; perhaps TRBD2 as D (6 bases). The V gene's germline CDR1 is MNHNY and CDR2 SVGAGI (reference sequence). This CDR3 is 16 amino acids long. Trimming left V 0 bases short and J 2 bases short, with 12 bases between. The CDR3 is CASSYSDSGLTDTQYF. CDR3 in DNA: TGTGCCAGCAGTTACTCCGATAGCGGACTCACAGATACGCAGTATTTT.

This chain joins TRBV13 and TRBJ2-1; tentative D call: TRBD2 (5 bases). The length of the CDR3 is 16 residues. Germline CDR1 is PRHDT and CDR2 is FYEKMQ (reference sequence). With 3 bases removed from V and 8 bases from J, the gap between germline ends came to 20 bases. The CDR3 DNA is TGTGCCAGCAGCTTGGAGGACTCACTCGTTGTCGATGAGCAGTTCTTC. Encoded protein: CASSLEDSLVVDEQFF.